Listed below are T cell receptor beta chains from one sample, sequenced in a study of regulatory T cells in long-lasting Graves disease. TCRdb independently ran MiXCR on the multiplex PCR reads; one entry per CDR3 protein. This sample has around 230,000 distinct CDR3 sequences, with approximately 16% found just once. The starting material was peripheral blood mononuclear cells (PBMCs), obtained at new diagnosis, from a patient treated with antithyroid drugs. These TCRs come from a female donor with Graves disease. The CDR3 runs from the conserved cysteine through the conserved F or W. Fields, in order: J gene, clone size, D gene, V gene, CDR3 DNA, CDR3 protein. D genes are given only for firm matches. The listing skips clone size in some rows; elsewhere it reads once, few, many or a size class.

J gene: TRBJ2-3
clone size: NA
D gene: TRBD1
V gene: TRBV6-2/TRBV6-3
CDR3 DNA: TGTGCCAGCAGCCAGACAGGGGCCGTGGGGGATACGCAGTATTTT
CDR3 protein: CASSQTGAVGDTQYF

J gene: TRBJ2-1
clone size: few
D gene: TRBD2
V gene: TRBV19
CDR3 DNA: TGTGCCAGTAGTATCCGGACTAGCGGGAAGCACTTTTACAATGAGCAGTTCTTC
CDR3 protein: CASSIRTSGKHFYNEQFF

J gene: TRBJ2-5
clone size: many
D gene: TRBD1
V gene: TRBV10-3
CDR3 DNA: TGTGCCATCAGTGACTTTGGACAGGGGGGGGGCCAGTACTTC
CDR3 protein: CAISDFGQGGGQYF

J gene: TRBJ2-3
clone size: few
D gene: NA
V gene: TRBV9
CDR3 DNA: TGTGCCAGCAGCCATGAAGGAAACCCCGTGGATACGCAGTATTTT
CDR3 protein: CASSHEGNPVDTQYF

J gene: TRBJ2-7
clone size: many
D gene: NA
V gene: TRBV7-2
CDR3 DNA: TGTGCCAGCAGCTCCCGGACTTCCTCCTACGAGCAGTACTTC
CDR3 protein: CASSSRTSSYEQYF

J gene: TRBJ2-1
clone size: NA
D gene: TRBD2
V gene: TRBV11-2
CDR3 DNA: TGTGCCAGCAGTTACGGACTAGCGGGAGGTCTGAATGAGCAGTTCTTC
CDR3 protein: CASSYGLAGGLNEQFF

J gene: TRBJ2-3
clone size: NA
D gene: TRBD2
V gene: TRBV28
CDR3 DNA: TGTGCCAGCAGCACTCGGACTAGCGGGGGCACAGATACGCAGTATTTT
CDR3 protein: CASSTRTSGGTDTQYF

J gene: TRBJ1-1
clone size: many
D gene: NA
V gene: TRBV2
CDR3 DNA: TGTGCCAGCAGTGCCACAACGGCTGAAGCTTTCTTT
CDR3 protein: CASSATTAEAFF

J gene: TRBJ2-7
clone size: many
D gene: NA
V gene: TRBV7-8
CDR3 DNA: TGTGCCAGTCTCAGGGATGGATACGAGCAGTACTTC
CDR3 protein: CASLRDGYEQYF

J gene: TRBJ1-1
clone size: many
D gene: NA
V gene: TRBV4-1
CDR3 DNA: TGCGCCAGCAGCCAAGCCCGGAACACTGAAGCTTTCTTT
CDR3 protein: CASSQARNTEAFF

J gene: TRBJ2-5
clone size: many
D gene: NA
V gene: TRBV3-1
CDR3 DNA: TGTGCCAGCAGCCCGGACACCTCCGGGGAGACCCAGTACTTC
CDR3 protein: CASSPDTSGETQYF

J gene: TRBJ2-1
clone size: many
D gene: TRBD2
V gene: TRBV6-5
CDR3 DNA: TGTGCCAGCAGTTACTCCGCGGGAGGGCCCAATGAGCAGTTCTTC
CDR3 protein: CASSYSAGGPNEQFF

J gene: TRBJ1-1
clone size: many
D gene: NA
V gene: TRBV18
CDR3 DNA: TGTGCCAGCTCACCAGGGTCCAGCAGGACCTACACTGAAGCTTTCTTT
CDR3 protein: CASSPGSSRTYTEAFF

J gene: TRBJ2-1
clone size: many
D gene: TRBD2
V gene: TRBV19
CDR3 DNA: TGTGCCAGTATGGGGAGCGCCGGGGAGGGCTACAATGAGCAGTTCTTC
CDR3 protein: CASMGSAGEGYNEQFF

J gene: TRBJ1-1
clone size: many
D gene: NA
V gene: TRBV11-2
CDR3 DNA: TGTGCCAGCAGCTTAACGGGCGCAGGGGAAGCTTTCTTT
CDR3 protein: CASSLTGAGEAFF

J gene: TRBJ1-2
clone size: NA
D gene: NA
V gene: TRBV7-9
CDR3 DNA: TGTGCCAGCAGCTTGACGGACTATGGCTACACCTTC
CDR3 protein: CASSLTDYGYTF

J gene: TRBJ1-1
clone size: few
D gene: NA
V gene: TRBV18
CDR3 DNA: TGTGCCAGCTCACCAGGGGCCCGGAGGCGGACTGAAGCTTTCTTT
CDR3 protein: CASSPGARRRTEAFF

J gene: TRBJ2-7
clone size: few
D gene: TRBD1
V gene: TRBV7-9
CDR3 DNA: TGTGCCAGCAGCTCTCGGGACAGGGGTTGGCAGGAGCAGTACTTC
CDR3 protein: CASSSRDRGWQEQYF

J gene: TRBJ2-2
clone size: many
D gene: NA
V gene: TRBV2
CDR3 DNA: TGTGCCAGCAGTGAAGAAGGTCGGTTCACCGGGGAGCTGTTTTTT
CDR3 protein: CASSEEGRFTGELFF

J gene: TRBJ2-1
clone size: NA
D gene: TRBD1
V gene: TRBV6-1
CDR3 DNA: TGTGCCAGACCACTCCTAGGGACAGCTTACAATGAGCAGTTCTTC
CDR3 protein: CARPLLGTAYNEQFF

J gene: TRBJ2-3
clone size: few
D gene: NA
V gene: TRBV12-3/TRBV12-4
CDR3 DNA: TGTGCCAGCACCCTGAGGGAGTTCCATACGCAGTATTTT
CDR3 protein: CASTLREFHTQYF

J gene: TRBJ1-2
clone size: many
D gene: NA
V gene: TRBV24-1
CDR3 DNA: TGTGCCACCAGTGACCCCGGTCCCGGCCGGGATGGCTACACCTTC
CDR3 protein: CATSDPGPGRDGYTF

J gene: TRBJ2-3
clone size: few
D gene: TRBD1
V gene: TRBV20-1
CDR3 DNA: TGCAGCGGACAGGGTAGCACAGATACGCAGTATTTT
CDR3 protein: CSGQGSTDTQYF

J gene: TRBJ1-1
clone size: many
D gene: NA
V gene: TRBV29-1
CDR3 DNA: TGCAGCGTTGGGTCGAGCACTGAAGCTTTCTTT
CDR3 protein: CSVGSSTEAFF

J gene: TRBJ2-7
clone size: NA
D gene: NA
V gene: TRBV29-1
CDR3 DNA: TGCAGCGTTGATCTGTCAGGGGAGGTTGGGAAGCAGTACTTC
CDR3 protein: CSVDLSGEVGKQYF

J gene: TRBJ2-3
clone size: NA
D gene: TRBD2
V gene: TRBV9
CDR3 DNA: TGTGCCAGCAGCATTGGGACTAGCGGGAGTGGCACAGATACGCAGTATTTT
CDR3 protein: CASSIGTSGSGTDTQYF

J gene: TRBJ2-3
clone size: NA
D gene: TRBD2
V gene: TRBV27
CDR3 DNA: TGTGCCAGCAGTTTACCCGGGACTAGCGGCTATGTGGATACGCAGTATTTT
CDR3 protein: CASSLPGTSGYVDTQYF

J gene: TRBJ1-6
clone size: NA
D gene: NA
V gene: TRBV12-3/TRBV12-4
CDR3 DNA: TGTGCCAGCAGTTTGGACCTAAAAAGGTCACCCCTCCACTTT
CDR3 protein: CASSLDLKRSPLHF

J gene: TRBJ2-7
clone size: many
D gene: TRBD1
V gene: TRBV10-3
CDR3 DNA: TGTGCCATCAGTGAGACGGGACAGGGGTTTTACGAGCAGTACTTC
CDR3 protein: CAISETGQGFYEQYF